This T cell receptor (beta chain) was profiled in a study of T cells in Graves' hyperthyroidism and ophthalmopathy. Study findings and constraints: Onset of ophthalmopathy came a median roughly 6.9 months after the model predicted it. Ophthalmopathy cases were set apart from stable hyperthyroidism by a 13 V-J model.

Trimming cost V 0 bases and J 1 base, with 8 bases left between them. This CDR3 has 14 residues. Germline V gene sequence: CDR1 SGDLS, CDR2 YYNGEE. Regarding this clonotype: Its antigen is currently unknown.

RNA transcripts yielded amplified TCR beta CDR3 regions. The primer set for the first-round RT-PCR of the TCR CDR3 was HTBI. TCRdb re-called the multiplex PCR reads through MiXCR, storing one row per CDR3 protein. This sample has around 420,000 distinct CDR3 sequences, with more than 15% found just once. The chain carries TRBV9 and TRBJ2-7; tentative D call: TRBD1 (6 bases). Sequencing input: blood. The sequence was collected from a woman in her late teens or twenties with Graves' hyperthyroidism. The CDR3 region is CASSVVGHSYEQYF. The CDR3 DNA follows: TGTGCCAGCAGCGTAGTGGGACATTCCTACGAGCAGTACTTC.